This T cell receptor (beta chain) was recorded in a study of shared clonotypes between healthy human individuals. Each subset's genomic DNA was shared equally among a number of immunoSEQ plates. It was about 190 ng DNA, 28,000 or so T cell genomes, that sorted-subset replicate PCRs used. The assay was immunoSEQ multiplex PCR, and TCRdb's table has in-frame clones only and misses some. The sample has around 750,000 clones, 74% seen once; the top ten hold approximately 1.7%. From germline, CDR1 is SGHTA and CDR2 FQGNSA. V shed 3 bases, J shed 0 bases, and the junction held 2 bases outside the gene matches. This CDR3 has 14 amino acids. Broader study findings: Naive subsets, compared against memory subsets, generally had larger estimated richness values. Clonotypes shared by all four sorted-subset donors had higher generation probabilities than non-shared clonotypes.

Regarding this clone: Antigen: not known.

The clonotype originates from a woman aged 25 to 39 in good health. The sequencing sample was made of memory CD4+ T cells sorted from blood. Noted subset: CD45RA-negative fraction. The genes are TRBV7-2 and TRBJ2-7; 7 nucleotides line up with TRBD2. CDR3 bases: TGTGCCAGCAGCTTCGGGGACTACTCCTACGAGCAGTACTTC. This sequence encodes CASSFGDYSYEQYF.